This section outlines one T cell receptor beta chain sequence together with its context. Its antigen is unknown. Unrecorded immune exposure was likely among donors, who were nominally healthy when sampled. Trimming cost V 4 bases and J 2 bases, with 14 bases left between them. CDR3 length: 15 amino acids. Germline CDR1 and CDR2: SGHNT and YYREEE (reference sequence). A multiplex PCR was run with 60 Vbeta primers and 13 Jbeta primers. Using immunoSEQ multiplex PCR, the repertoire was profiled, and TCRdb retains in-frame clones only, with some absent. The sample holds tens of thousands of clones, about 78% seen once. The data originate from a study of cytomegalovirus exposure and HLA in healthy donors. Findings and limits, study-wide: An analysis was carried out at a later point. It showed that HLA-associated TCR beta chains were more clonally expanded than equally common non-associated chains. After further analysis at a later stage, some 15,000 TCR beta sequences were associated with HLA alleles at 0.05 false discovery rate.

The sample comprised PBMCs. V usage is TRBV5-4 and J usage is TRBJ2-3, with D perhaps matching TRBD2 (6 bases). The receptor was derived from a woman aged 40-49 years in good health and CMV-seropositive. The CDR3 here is CASSGRLGFTDTQYF. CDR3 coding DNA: TGTGCCAGCAGCGGACGACTAGGATTCACAGATACGCAGTATTTT. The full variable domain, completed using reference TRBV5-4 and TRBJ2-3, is ETGVTQSPTHLIKTRGQQVTLRCSSQSGHNTVSWYQQALGQGPQFIFQYYREEENGRGNFPPRFSGLQFPNYSSELNVNALELDDSALYLCASSGRLGFTDTQYFGPGTRLTVL.